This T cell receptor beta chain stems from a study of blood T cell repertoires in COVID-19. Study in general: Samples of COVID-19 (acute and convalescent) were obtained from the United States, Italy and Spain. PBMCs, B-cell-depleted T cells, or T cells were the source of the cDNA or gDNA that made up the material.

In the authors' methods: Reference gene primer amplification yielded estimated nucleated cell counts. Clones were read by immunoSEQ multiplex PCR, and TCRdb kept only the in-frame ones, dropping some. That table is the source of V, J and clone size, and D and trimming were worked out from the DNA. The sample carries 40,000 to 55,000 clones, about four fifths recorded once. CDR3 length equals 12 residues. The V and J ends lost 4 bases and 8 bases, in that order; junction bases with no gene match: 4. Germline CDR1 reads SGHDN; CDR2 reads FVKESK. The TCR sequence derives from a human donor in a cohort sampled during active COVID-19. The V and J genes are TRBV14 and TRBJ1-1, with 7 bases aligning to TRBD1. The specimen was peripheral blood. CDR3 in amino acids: CASSRDRVEAFF. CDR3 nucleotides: TGTGCCAGCAGCCGAGACAGGGTAGAAGCTTTCTTT.